This T cell receptor beta chain was identified during a study of shared clonotypes between healthy human individuals. Germline CDR1 SGDLS, CDR2 YYNGEE. The V segment lost 2 bases and the J segment 2 bases; nucleotides outside the gene matches: 4. CDR3 length equals 14 residues. Using immunoSEQ multiplex PCR, the repertoire was profiled, and TCRdb retains in-frame clones only, with some absent. The sample yields 1.5 million to 2.5 million clones, approximately 95% seen once. The naive CD8 subset, CD45RO-negative cells positively selected for CCR7, excluded terminally differentiated effector memory CD45RA+ cells. In the case of this clone: At the DNA level, this CDR3 is encoded by other sequences in the same sample as well.

The clonotype originates from a man aged 18 to 29 in good health. What was sequenced was naive CD8+ T cells sorted from blood. The J gene is TRBJ2-7, the V gene TRBV9, with 7 bases matching TRBD1. The CDR3 protein is CASSVGQAAYEQYF. CDR3 bases: TGTGCCAGCAGCGTCGGACAGGCAGCCTACGAGCAGTACTTC.